This entry describes one T cell receptor (beta chain). Every bit of the isolated RNA underwent reverse transcription, so sequencing read expressed TCRB transcripts. Assay used: immunoSEQ multiplex PCR; TCRdb lists only in-frame clones, some missing. Counted here are around 500,000 clones, over 10% occurring once; the ten biggest clones make up over 0.035%. These data originate in a study of beta chain features in type 1 diabetes. The CDR3 runs 17 residues. With 2 bases clipped from V and 6 bases from J, the junction kept 14 bases outside the gene matches. The germline V gene has CDR1 SEHNR and CDR2 FQNEAQ (reference sequence).

The chain recombines TRBV7-9 with TRBJ2-7; 9 nucleotides line up with TRBD1. Source material: naive CD4+ T cells from blood. This TCR came from a woman aged 18-35 years in good health. The DNA of the CDR3 is TGTGCCAGCAGCTTAATTCTCGTCACAGGGGGCTTTGCCGAGCAGTACTTC. It codes for CASSLILVTGGFAEQYF.